This T cell receptor beta chain was identified in a study of CD8+CD57+ T cells in acquired aplastic anemia. Across the whole study: DNA per sorted CD4+ or CD8+ sample ranged 0.2 to 27.4 ug, averaging roughly 3.2 ug.

Both TCR beta VDJ combination and CDR3 sequence profiling were carried out. Genomic DNA was the template for this profiling. TCRdb re-called the reads with MiXCR, one entry per CDR3 protein. The sample has 150,000 or so distinct CDR3 sequences; more than 45% are singletons. Sequencing involved patients with CD8+CD57+ cell expansion previously shown by flow cytometry. Patients uniformly had severe acquired aplastic anemia. Study-wide points: A significant difference in CD8+ Simpson's diversity between patients and controls was not found. Found in both controls and patients were twenty-nine CD8+ CDR3 sequences.

The table lists this clonotype with many counts. No antigen is known for it. V gave up 3 bases and J gave up 3 bases; unmatched junction bases: 7. CDR3 length: 16 residues. Germline V lookup: CDR1 SGHTA, CDR2 FQGTGA. This sequence was found in a human donor with aplastic anemia. Material for sequencing was sorted CD4+, CD8+, or CD8+CD57+ T cells (not recorded which) from PBMCs. The J gene is TRBJ2-7, the V gene TRBV7-3, with 11 nucleotides matching TRBD1. CDR3: CASSLVGTGGNYEQYF. As DNA, the CDR3 is TGTGCCAGCAGCTTGGTAGGGACAGGGGGGAACTACGAGCAGTACTTC.